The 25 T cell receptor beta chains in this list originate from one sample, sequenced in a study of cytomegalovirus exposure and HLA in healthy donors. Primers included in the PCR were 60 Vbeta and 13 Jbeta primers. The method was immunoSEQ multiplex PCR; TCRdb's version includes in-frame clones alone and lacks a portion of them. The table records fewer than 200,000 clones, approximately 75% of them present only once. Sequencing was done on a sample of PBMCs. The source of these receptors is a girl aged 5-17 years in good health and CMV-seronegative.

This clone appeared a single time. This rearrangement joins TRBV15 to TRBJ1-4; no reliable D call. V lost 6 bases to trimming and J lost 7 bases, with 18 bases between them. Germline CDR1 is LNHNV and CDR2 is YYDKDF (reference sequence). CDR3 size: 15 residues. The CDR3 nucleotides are TGTGCCACCAGTAGCGGGAGAGCTGTAGGTGAAAAACTGTTTTTT. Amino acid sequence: CATSSGRAVGEKLFF.

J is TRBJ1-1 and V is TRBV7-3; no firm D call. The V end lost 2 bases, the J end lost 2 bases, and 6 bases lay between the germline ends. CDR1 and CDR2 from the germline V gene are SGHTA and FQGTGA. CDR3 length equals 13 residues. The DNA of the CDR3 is TGTGCCAGCAGCTTATCCTACAACACTGAAGCTTTCTTT. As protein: CASSLSYNTEAFF.

CDR3 region: CASSYPRTSGGSADVYNEQFF. In DNA, the CDR3 is TGCGCCAGCAGCTACCCCCGGACTAGCGGGGGGTCCGCTGATGTTTACAATGAGCAGTTCTTC. The chain has TRBV5-1 and TRBJ2-1; TRBD2 matches at 14 bases. CDR3 size: 21 residues. The germline V gene has CDR1 SGHRS and CDR2 YFSETQ. With 3 bases clipped from V and 4 bases from J, the junction kept 18 bases outside the gene matches.

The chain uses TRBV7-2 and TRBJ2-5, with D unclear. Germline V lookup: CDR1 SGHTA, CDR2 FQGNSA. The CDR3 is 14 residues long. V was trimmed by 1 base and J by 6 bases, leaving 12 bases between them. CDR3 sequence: CASSLDVLKQTQYF. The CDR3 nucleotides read TGTGCCAGCAGCTTAGACGTATTGAAGCAGACCCAGTACTTC.

The CDR3 nucleotides read TGTGCCAGCCAAGGGCCGCGGGGGACTTTCAATGAGCAGTTCTTC. Translating it yields CASQGPRGTFNEQFF. The chain carries TRBV13 and TRBJ2-1, with 7 bases aligning to TRBD2. Germline CDR1 PRHDT, CDR2 FYEKMQ (reference sequence). The CDR3 has 15 residues. V trimming: 8 bases; J trimming: 6 bases; junction bases outside the gene matches: 13.

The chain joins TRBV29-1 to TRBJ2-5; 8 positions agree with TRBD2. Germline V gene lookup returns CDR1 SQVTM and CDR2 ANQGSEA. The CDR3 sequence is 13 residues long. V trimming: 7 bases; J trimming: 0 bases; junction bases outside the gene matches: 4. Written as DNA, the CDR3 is TGCAGCGCCCAGCGGGGGAACCAAGAGACCCAGTACTTC. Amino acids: CSAQRGNQETQYF.

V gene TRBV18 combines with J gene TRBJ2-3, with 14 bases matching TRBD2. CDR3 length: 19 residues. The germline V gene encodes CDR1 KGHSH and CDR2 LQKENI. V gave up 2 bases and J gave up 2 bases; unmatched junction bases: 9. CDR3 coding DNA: TGTGCCAGCTCACCAGGACTAGCGGGGGGCTTCGAATACACAGATACGCAGTATTTT. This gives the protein CASSPGLAGGFEYTDTQYF.

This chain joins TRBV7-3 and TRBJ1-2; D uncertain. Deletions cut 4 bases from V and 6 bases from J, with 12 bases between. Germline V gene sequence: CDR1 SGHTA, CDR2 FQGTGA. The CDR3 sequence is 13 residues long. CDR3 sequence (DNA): TGTGCCAGCAGCTCATCTCCTGGAGATGGCTACACCTTC. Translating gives CASSSSPGDGYTF.

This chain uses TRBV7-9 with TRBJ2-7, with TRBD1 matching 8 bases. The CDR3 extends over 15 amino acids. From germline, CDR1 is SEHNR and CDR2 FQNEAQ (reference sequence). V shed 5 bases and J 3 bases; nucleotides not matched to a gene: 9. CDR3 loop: CASSPPTGVGYEQYF. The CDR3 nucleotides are TGTGCCAGCAGCCCACCGACAGGGGTAGGCTACGAGCAGTACTTC. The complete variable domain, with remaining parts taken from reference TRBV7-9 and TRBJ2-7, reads DTGVSQNPRHKITKRGQNVTFRCDPISEHNRLYWYRQTLGQGPEFLTYFQNEAQLEKSRLLSDRFSAERPKGSFSTLEIQRTEQGDSAMYLCASSPPTGVGYEQYFGPGTRLTVT.

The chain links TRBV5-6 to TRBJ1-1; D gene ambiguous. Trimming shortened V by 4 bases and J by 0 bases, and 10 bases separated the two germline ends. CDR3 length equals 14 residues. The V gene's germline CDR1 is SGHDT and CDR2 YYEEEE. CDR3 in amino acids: CASSEIRVNTEAFF. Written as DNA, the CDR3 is TGTGCCAGCAGCGAGATACGGGTGAACACTGAAGCTTTCTTT.

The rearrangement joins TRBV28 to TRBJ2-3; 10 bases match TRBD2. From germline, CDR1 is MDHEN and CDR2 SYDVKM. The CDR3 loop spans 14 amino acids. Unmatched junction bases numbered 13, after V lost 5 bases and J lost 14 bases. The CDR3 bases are TGTGCCAGCAGTGCCCGACTAGCGGGTACTAAAACGTATTTT. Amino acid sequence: CASSARLAGTKTYF.

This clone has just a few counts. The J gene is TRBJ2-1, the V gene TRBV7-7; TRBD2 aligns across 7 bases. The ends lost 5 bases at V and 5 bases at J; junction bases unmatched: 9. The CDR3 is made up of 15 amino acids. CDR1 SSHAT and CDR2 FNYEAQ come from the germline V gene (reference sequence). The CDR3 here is CASSPDRGTNNEQFF. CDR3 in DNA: TGTGCCAGCAGCCCCGACCGCGGGACTAACAATGAGCAGTTCTTC.

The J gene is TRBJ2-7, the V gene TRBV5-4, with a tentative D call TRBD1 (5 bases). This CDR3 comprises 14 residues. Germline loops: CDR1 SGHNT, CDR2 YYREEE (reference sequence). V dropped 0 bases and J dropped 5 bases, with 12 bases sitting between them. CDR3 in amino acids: CASSLAQGKHEQYF. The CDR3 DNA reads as TGTGCCAGCAGCTTGGCGCAGGGAAAGCACGAGCAGTACTTC.

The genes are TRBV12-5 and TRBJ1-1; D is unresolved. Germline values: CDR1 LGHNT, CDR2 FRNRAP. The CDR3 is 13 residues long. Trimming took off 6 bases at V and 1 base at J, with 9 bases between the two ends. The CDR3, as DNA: TGTGCTAGTGGCAGTTTCAAGAACACTGAAGCTTTCTTT. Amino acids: CASGSFKNTEAFF. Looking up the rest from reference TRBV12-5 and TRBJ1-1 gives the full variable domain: DARVTQTPRHKVTEMGQEVTMRCQPILGHNTVFWYRQTMMQGLELLAYFRNRAPLDDSGMPKDRFSAEMPDATLATLKIQPSEPRDSAVYFCASGSFKNTEAFFGQGTRLTVV.

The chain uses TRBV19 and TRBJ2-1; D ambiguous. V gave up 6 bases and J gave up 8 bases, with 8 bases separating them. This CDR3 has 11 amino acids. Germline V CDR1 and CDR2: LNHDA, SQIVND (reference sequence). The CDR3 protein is CASSTSHEQFF. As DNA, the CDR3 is TGTGCCAGTAGCACAAGTCATGAGCAGTTCTTC.

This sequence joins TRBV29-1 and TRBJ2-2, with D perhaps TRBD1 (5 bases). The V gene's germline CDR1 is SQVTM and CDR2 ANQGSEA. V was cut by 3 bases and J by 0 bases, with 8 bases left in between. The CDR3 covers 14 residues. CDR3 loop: CSVDSGTNTGELFF. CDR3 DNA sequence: TGCAGCGTTGATTCAGGGACGAACACCGGGGAGCTGTTTTTT.

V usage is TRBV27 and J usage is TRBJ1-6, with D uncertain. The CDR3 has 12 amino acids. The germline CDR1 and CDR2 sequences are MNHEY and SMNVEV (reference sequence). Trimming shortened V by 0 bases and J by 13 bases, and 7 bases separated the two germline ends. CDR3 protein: CASSLSDGPLHF. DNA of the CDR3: TGTGCCAGCAGTTTATCAGACGGGCCCCTCCACTTT.

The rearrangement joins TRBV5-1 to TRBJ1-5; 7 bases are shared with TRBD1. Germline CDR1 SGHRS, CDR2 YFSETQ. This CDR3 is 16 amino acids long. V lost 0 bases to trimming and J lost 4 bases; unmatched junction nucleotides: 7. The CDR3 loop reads CASSLGDSGTNQPQHF. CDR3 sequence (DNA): TGCGCCAGCAGCTTGGGGGACAGTGGCACGAATCAGCCCCAGCATTTT.

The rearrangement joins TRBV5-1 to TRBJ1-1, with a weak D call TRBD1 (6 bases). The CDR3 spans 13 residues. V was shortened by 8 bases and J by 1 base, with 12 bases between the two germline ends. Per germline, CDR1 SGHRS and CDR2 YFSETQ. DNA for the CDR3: TGCGCCAGTACCCGGGACAAGAACACTGAAGCTTTCTTT. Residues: CASTRDKNTEAFF. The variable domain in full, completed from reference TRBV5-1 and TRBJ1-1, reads KAGVTQTPRYLIKTRGQQVTLSCSPISGHRSVSWYQQTPGQGLQFLFEYFSETQRNKGNFPGRFSGRQFSNSRSEMNVSTLELGDSALYLCASTRDKNTEAFFGQGTRLTVV.

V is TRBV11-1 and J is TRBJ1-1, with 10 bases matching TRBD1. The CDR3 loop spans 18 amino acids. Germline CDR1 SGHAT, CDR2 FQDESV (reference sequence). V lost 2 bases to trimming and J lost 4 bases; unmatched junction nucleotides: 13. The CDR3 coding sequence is TGTGCCAGCAGCTTAACAATCGGGACAGGGGATTTTGGCACTGAAGCTTTCTTT. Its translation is CASSLTIGTGDFGTEAFF.

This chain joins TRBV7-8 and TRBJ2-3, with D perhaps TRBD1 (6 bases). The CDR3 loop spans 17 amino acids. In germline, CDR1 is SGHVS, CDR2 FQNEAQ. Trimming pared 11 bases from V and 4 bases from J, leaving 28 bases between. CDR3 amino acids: CASSDRSSTGGADTQYF. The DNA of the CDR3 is TGTGCCTCCTCAGACAGGTCCTCGACTGGTGGGGCAGATACGCAGTATTTT.

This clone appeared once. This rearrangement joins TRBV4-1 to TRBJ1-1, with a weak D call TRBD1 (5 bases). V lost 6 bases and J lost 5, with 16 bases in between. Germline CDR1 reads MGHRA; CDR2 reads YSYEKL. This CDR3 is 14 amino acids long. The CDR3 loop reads CASRGAGPVTEAFF. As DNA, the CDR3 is TGCGCCAGCAGGGGTGCAGGGCCAGTTACTGAAGCTTTCTTT.

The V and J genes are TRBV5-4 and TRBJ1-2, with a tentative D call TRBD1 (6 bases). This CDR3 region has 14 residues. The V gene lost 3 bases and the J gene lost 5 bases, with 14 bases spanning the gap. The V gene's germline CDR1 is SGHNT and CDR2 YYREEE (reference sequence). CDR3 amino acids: CASSSGQTLYGYTF. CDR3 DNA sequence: TGTGCCAGCAGCTCCGGACAGACCTTGTATGGCTACACCTTC.

CDR3 in amino acids: CASSLGGVRSEAFF. As DNA, the CDR3 is TGTGCCAGCAGCTTAGGGGGGGTGAGGTCTGAAGCTTTCTTT. The V call is TRBV11-2, the J call TRBJ1-1, with D maybe TRBD1 (5 bases). The CDR3 runs to 14 residues. The V end was cut by 1 base, the J end by 6 bases, with 12 bases between. In germline, CDR1 is SGHAT, CDR2 FQNNGV.

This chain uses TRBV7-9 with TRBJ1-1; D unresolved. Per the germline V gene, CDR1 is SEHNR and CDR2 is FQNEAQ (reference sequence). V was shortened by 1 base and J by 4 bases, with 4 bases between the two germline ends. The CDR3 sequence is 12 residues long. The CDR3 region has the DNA TGTGCCAGCAGCTTAGGGGCCACTGAAGCTTTCTTT. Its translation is CASSLGATEAFF.